The count of the clone carrying this T cell receptor (beta chain) is one. Its antigen is still unknown. The PCR was carried out with 60 Vbeta primers and 13 Jbeta primers. The protocol was immunoSEQ multiplex PCR, while the TCRdb copy is restricted to in-frame clones and leaves out a portion. The repertoire holds 200,000 to 250,000 clones, with 70% to 80% as singletons. This record comes from a study of cytomegalovirus exposure and HLA in healthy donors. Study findings and constraints: Later analysis identified a missense DCLRE1C variant that was linked to TCR beta V- and J-gene trimming. By a later analysis, the bulk of CMV-associated TCR beta chains appeared HLA-restricted.

This CDR3 contains 15 residues. Germline values: CDR1 MNHNS, CDR2 SASEGT. Trimming took off 7 bases at V and 4 bases at J, with 17 bases between the two ends. Sequencing was performed on PBMCs. The chain couples TRBV6-1 to TRBJ2-1; no clear D. The TCR comes from a male donor in good health and CMV-seronegative. The CDR3 sequence is CASIPRASSYNEQFF. In nucleotides, the CDR3 is TGTGCCAGCATTCCCCGCGCGAGCTCTTACAATGAGCAGTTCTTC.